The entry that follows covers one T cell receptor beta chain sequence. The use of a sample-barcoded 5' primer and a J-beta primer mix characterized a second PCR of about 7 to 12 cycles. In TCRdb, the 5' RACE reads were re-called with MiXCR into one record per CDR3 protein. In the table there are about 690,000 distinct CDR3 sequences, 40% to 45% of which are singletons. The CDR3 sequence is 16 residues long. The germline V gene encodes CDR1 MNHEY and CDR2 SMNVEV (reference sequence). Trimming took 4 bases from V and 6 from J; bases not matched to a gene: 12. This sample is drawn from a study of blood T cells in healthy people across ages.

The TCR originated in a man older than 75 in good health. The J gene is TRBJ2-1, the V gene TRBV27; 7 nucleotides align to TRBD2. Sequencing was carried out using blood. CDR3 region: CASSSRLASTFNEQFF. The CDR3, as DNA: TGTGCCAGCAGTTCGCGACTAGCTTCAACATTCAATGAGCAGTTCTTC.